Presented here are 28 T cell receptor beta chains from one specimen sequenced in a study of monozygotic twins with inflammatory bowel disease. TCRdb re-called the 5' RACE reads, yielding one record per CDR3 amino acid sequence without DNA. This repertoire comprises around 150,000 distinct CDR3 sequences; its ten largest clones make up 2% to 2.5%. Sequencing used blood. The receptors come from a human donor with ulcerative colitis or Crohn's disease, or a healthy co-twin of an affected twin (not recorded which).

The rearrangement joins TRBV20-1 to TRBJ2-7; without DNA, the TCRdb call of TRBD1 cannot be checked. Germline CDR1 and CDR2: DFQATT and SNEGSKA (reference sequence). The CDR3 consists of 13 residues. CDR3 in amino acids: CSAVIRVTYEQYF.

The genes are TRBV21-1 and TRBJ1-4; no DNA is available, so the TRBD1 call from TCRdb remains unchecked. TRBV21-1 is classified as a pseudogene. This CDR3 region has 15 residues. The CDR3 loop is CASRKGGVSNEKLFF.

This chain connects TRBV24-1 to TRBJ1-5. Germline V gene lookup returns CDR1 KGHDR and CDR2 SFDVKD. The length of the CDR3 is 13 residues. The CDR3: CATELADGQPQHF.

CDR3 region: CASSPQARTANYEQYF. The chain combines TRBV13 with TRBJ2-7. Germline CDR1 reads PRHDT; CDR2 reads FYEKMQ (reference sequence). This CDR3 has 16 residues.

The rearrangement links TRBV4-3 to TRBJ2-7; the D call from TCRdb, TRBD2, cannot be confirmed without DNA. This CDR3 contains 16 residues. The germline CDR1 and CDR2 sequences are LGHNA and YSLEER. CDR3 in amino acids: CASSQERGLVSYEQYF.

The rearrangement links TRBV6-5 to TRBJ1-1. In germline, CDR1 is MNHEY, CDR2 SVGAGI. The CDR3 has 15 residues. CDR3 residues: CASSYSRVQDTEAFF.

The chain links TRBV5-6 to TRBJ1-1; TCRdb lists TRBD1, though no DNA is available to test this call. Per the germline V gene, CDR1 is SGHDT and CDR2 is YYEEEE. This CDR3 comprises 14 residues. The CDR3 reads CASSLGQTNTEAFF.

CDR3 loop: CASGTGAGELFF. The chain joins TRBV7-6 to TRBJ2-2; without DNA, the TCRdb call of TRBD1 cannot be checked. The germline CDR1 and CDR2 sequences are SGHVS and FNYEAQ. The length of the CDR3 is 12 residues.

The chain is built from TRBV4-2 and TRBJ1-5; TCRdb gives TRBD1 as the D gene, but with no DNA this cannot be confirmed. Germline V gene sequence: CDR1 LGHNA, CDR2 YNFKEQ. The CDR3 is made up of 15 amino acids. CDR3 residues: CASSPRTGGDQPQHF.

The chain employs TRBV4-1 and TRBJ2-7; TCRdb lists TRBD1, though no DNA is available to test this call. Germline CDR1 MGHRA, CDR2 YSYEKL. This CDR3 has 16 residues. CDR3: CASSLAPTGSVYEQYF.

This chain joins TRBV5-6 and TRBJ1-1; with no DNA, the TCRdb D assignment of TRBD1 cannot be verified. The CDR3 sequence is 18 residues long. Germline V gene data show CDR1 as SGHDT and CDR2 as YYEEEE. CDR3 loop: CASSLSGHTYGGNTEAFF.

The genes are TRBV20-1 and TRBJ2-1. This CDR3 has 11 residues. Germline CDR1 DFQATT, CDR2 SNEGSKA (reference sequence). Here the CDR3 reads CSARRGNEQFF.

The chain links TRBV29-1 to TRBJ1-2. This CDR3 comprises 13 residues. Germline CDR1 reads SQVTM; CDR2 reads ANQGSEA. The CDR3 loop is CSVGVEGEYGYTF. The full variable domain, rest sourced from reference TRBV29-1 and TRBJ1-2, is SAVISQKPSRDICQRGTSLTIQCQVDSQVTMMFWYRQQPGQSLTLIATANQGSEATYESGFVIDKFPISRPNLTFSTLTVSNMSPEDSSIYLCSVGVEGEYGYTFGSGTRLTVV.

This chain joins TRBV6-2 or TRBV6-3 and TRBJ1-1. This CDR3 region has 15 residues. Germline assignment: CDR1 MNHEY and CDR2 SVGEGT. This CDR3 is CASSYALGGNTEAFF.

The CDR3 loop reads CASSTWRQETQYF. This sequence joins TRBV19 and TRBJ2-5. The CDR3 has 13 residues. The V gene's germline CDR1 is LNHDA and CDR2 SQIVND (reference sequence).

This chain connects TRBV7-2 to TRBJ1-1; TCRdb calls TRBD1, which cannot be checked without DNA. Germline lookup yields CDR1 SGHTA and CDR2 FQGNSA. This CDR3 region has 13 residues. The CDR3: CASSFLSAGEAFF.

This sequence joins TRBV12-3 or TRBV12-4 and TRBJ2-7; the D call from TCRdb, TRBD2, cannot be confirmed without DNA. CDR3 length equals 14 residues. Here the CDR3 reads CASSPRLAGGEQYF.

The chain uses TRBV5-1 and TRBJ2-5. CDR1 is SGHRS and CDR2 is YFSETQ in the germline V gene. This CDR3 has 12 residues. The CDR3 loop is CASSLTTETQYF.

The rearrangement uses TRBV5-1 and TRBJ2-5. The CDR3 consists of 13 residues. Germline assignment: CDR1 SGHRS and CDR2 YFSETQ. This chain's CDR3 is CASAAASQETQYF.

This chain links TRBV5-1 with TRBJ2-3; TCRdb calls TRBD1, which cannot be checked without DNA. The CDR3 has 17 residues. Germline V gives CDR1 SGHRS, CDR2 YFSETQ. CDR3 amino acids: CASSLAAGAHGSDTQYF.

The chain combines TRBV28 with TRBJ1-4; without DNA, the TCRdb call of TRBD1 cannot be checked. This CDR3 is built from 15 residues. Per germline, CDR1 MDHEN and CDR2 SYDVKM. The CDR3 loop reads CASSAQGATNEKLFF.

The V gene is TRBV27, the J gene TRBJ1-4; the D call of TRBD1 rests on TCRdb alone, since no DNA is present to check it. CDR1 MNHEY and CDR2 SMNVEV come from the germline V gene (reference sequence). The CDR3 extends over 13 amino acids. The CDR3 reads CASSSLPDRKLFF.

J is TRBJ2-1 and V is TRBV11-2; TCRdb picks TRBD1, but there is no DNA to check that call. Germline V CDR1 and CDR2: SGHAT, FQNNGV. The CDR3 totals 15 residues. Here the CDR3 reads CASSLSGSSGGEQFF.

This chain uses TRBV28 with TRBJ2-7; TCRdb proposes TRBD2, but this gene call is untestable without DNA. There are 14 residues in the CDR3. Looked up from germline, CDR1 is MDHEN and CDR2 is SYDVKM. The CDR3 spells CASSSPSGRNEQYF.

This sequence joins TRBV5-5 and TRBJ1-4. Germline values: CDR1 SGHKS, CDR2 YYEKEE (reference sequence). The CDR3 length is 13 residues. CDR3 sequence: CASSLAQVEKLFF.

V is TRBV12-3 or TRBV12-4 and J is TRBJ1-2. The CDR3 is made up of 12 amino acids. The chain's CDR3 is CASSGDTYGYTF.

The chain joins TRBV20-1 to TRBJ2-7; the TRBD1 assignment by TCRdb is unverifiable without DNA. This CDR3 region has 15 residues. Germline V lookup: CDR1 DFQATT, CDR2 SNEGSKA (reference sequence). This CDR3 is CSATVQGRESYEQYF.

The chain joins TRBV24-1 to TRBJ2-1; TCRdb selects TRBD2, and the lack of DNA leaves this call unchecked. The CDR3 is made up of 13 amino acids. Germline assignment: CDR1 KGHDR and CDR2 SFDVKD. CDR3 sequence: CATSEFIADEQFF.